These 19 T cell receptor beta chains were sequenced from one sample in a study of cytomegalovirus exposure and HLA in healthy donors. The PCR employed 60 Vbeta primers together with 13 Jbeta primers. TCRdb's table, derived via immunoSEQ multiplex PCR, lists solely in-frame clones and lacks some. Of around 160,000 clones listed, about three quarters are singletons. Sequencing input: PBMCs. The receptors come from a man aged 35 to 55 in good health and CMV-seropositive.

The rearrangement joins TRBV27 to TRBJ2-1, with 9 bases that match TRBD2. V gave up 7 bases and J gave up 2 bases; unmatched junction bases: 6. The length of the CDR3 is 15 residues. Germline V CDR1 and CDR2: MNHEY, SMNVEV (reference sequence). The CDR3 DNA follows: TGTGCCAGCAAAAGGACTAGCGTAACCTACAATGAGCAGTTCTTC. Residues: CASKRTSVTYNEQFF.

The chain has TRBV18 and TRBJ1-2; 10 bases agree with TRBD1. Germline V gene sequence: CDR1 KGHSH, CDR2 LQKENI. The CDR3 runs 16 residues. V lost 3 bases to trimming and J lost 4 bases; unmatched junction nucleotides: 8. The CDR3 protein is CASSPPGQGPFYGYTF. The CDR3 coding sequence is TGTGCCAGCTCACCGCCGGGACAGGGGCCTTTCTATGGCTACACCTTC.

V is TRBV13 and J is TRBJ1-2; D not resolved. CDR3 length equals 15 residues. The germline gives CDR1 PRHDT, CDR2 FYEKMQ (reference sequence). Between the trimmed V and J ends, which lost 0 bases and 4 bases, there was a span of 12 bases. The CDR3 DNA reads TGTGCCAGCAGCTTAGGTAGCAATGGCTTCTATGGCTACACCTTC. Protein product: CASSLGSNGFYGYTF.

The J gene is TRBJ1-2, the V gene TRBV5-1; D is possibly TRBD1 (5 bases). The germline CDR1 and CDR2 sequences are SGHRS and YFSETQ. V was pared by 0 bases and J by 4 bases, with 13 bases between. The length of the CDR3 is 15 residues. The CDR3 region has the DNA TGCGCCAGCAGCTTGGACAGGAGCTTAGGCTATGGCTACACCTTC. This sequence encodes CASSLDRSLGYGYTF.

This clone was seen just once. This sequence joins TRBV2 and TRBJ2-7; 7 nucleotides align to TRBD2. From germline, CDR1 is SNHLY and CDR2 FYNNEI. The CDR3 runs 14 residues. V trimming: 6 bases; J trimming: 1 base; junction bases outside the gene matches: 6. CDR3 loop: CASRGTTQSYEQYF. CDR3 DNA: TGTGCCAGCAGGGGGACTACCCAATCCTACGAGCAGTACTTC.

The genes are TRBV7-3 and TRBJ1-1; D not resolved. V was trimmed by 1 base and J by 1 base, leaving 10 bases between them. From germline, CDR1 is SGHTA and CDR2 FQGTGA. The CDR3 spans 15 residues. In nucleotides, the CDR3 is TGTGCCAGCAGCTTAAGCGGGCGGCGGAACACTGAAGCTTTCTTT. As protein: CASSLSGRRNTEAFF.

The chain uses TRBV15 and TRBJ2-7; D may be TRBD1 (5 bases). The V gene lost 0 bases and the J gene lost 4 bases, with 7 bases spanning the gap. Germline CDR1 LNHNV, CDR2 YYDKDF (reference sequence). The CDR3 has 13 amino acids. The CDR3 is CATSRDRQYEQYF. In DNA, the CDR3 is TGTGCCACCAGCAGAGATAGACAGTACGAGCAGTACTTC.

This chain connects TRBV2 to TRBJ2-1, with D possibly being TRBD1 (5 bases). The CDR3 sequence is 15 residues long. The germline V and J ends were trimmed by 4 bases and 5 bases, with 15 bases remaining between them. Per the germline V gene, CDR1 is SNHLY and CDR2 is FYNNEI. CDR3 DNA: TGTGCCAGCAGTGCACAGGAGTTGTTCGACAATGAGCAGTTCTTC. This translates into CASSAQELFDNEQFF.

This chain connects TRBV28 to TRBJ1-3, with D maybe TRBD1 (6 bases). The CDR3 is made up of 11 amino acids. The V end lost 7 bases, the J end lost 14 bases, and 15 bases lay between the germline ends. Germline CDR1 is MDHEN and CDR2 is SYDVKM. The CDR3 here is CASNLLGQLYF. As DNA, the CDR3 is TGTGCCAGCAATCTCCTAGGACAGTTATATTTT. The variable domain in full, completed from reference TRBV28 and TRBJ1-3, reads DVKVTQSSRYLVKRTGEKVFLECVQDMDHENMFWYRQDPGLGLRLIYFSYDVKMKEKGDIPEGYSVSREKKERFSLILESASTNQTSMYLCASNLLGQLYFGEGSWLTVV.

The chain employs TRBV11-1 and TRBJ2-5, with D possibly being TRBD1 (6 bases). The ends were cut back, 4 bases at V and 7 bases at J, with 16 bases in the middle. Looked up from germline, CDR1 is SGHAT and CDR2 is FQDESV (reference sequence). This CDR3 comprises 14 residues. CDR3 protein: CASSSTGTQGTQYF. CDR3 coding DNA: TGTGCCAGCAGCTCCACAGGGACCCAGGGGACCCAGTACTTC.

Of note for this clone: At one end the junction does not follow the germline gene, possibly because of a read error. The CDR3 sequence: CSSSLGGAGLYGYTF. CDR3 in DNA: TGTTCCAGCAGCCTGGGGGGGGCAGGACTCTATGGCTACACCTTC. The chain has TRBV7-9 and TRBJ1-2, with D perhaps TRBD1 (6 bases). This CDR3 is built from 15 residues. Germline CDR1 reads SEHNR; CDR2 reads FQNEAQ (reference sequence).

V gene TRBV27 combines with J gene TRBJ2-5, with D tentatively TRBD1 (5 bases). The germline V gene encodes CDR1 MNHEY and CDR2 SMNVEV (reference sequence). V lost 0 bases and J lost 2, with 10 bases in between. This CDR3 comprises 15 residues. The CDR3 bases are TGTGCCAGCAGTTTATCAAGACAGAGTCAAGAGACCCAGTACTTC. Translated, it gives CASSLSRQSQETQYF.

The chain joins TRBV7-2 to TRBJ2-1; D is uncertain. Germline V gene data show CDR1 as SGHTA and CDR2 as FQGNSA. Trimming pared 4 bases from V and 5 bases from J, leaving 6 bases between. CDR3 length: 12 residues. In DNA form, the CDR3 reads TGTGCCAGCAGCTCGTTCCACAATGAGCAGTTCTTC. It encodes CASSSFHNEQFF.

There are a few counts of this clone. The chain uses TRBV28 and TRBJ1-2, with a tentative D call TRBD1 (5 bases). Germline CDR1 is MDHEN and CDR2 is SYDVKM. The CDR3 has 14 amino acids. V dropped 2 bases and J dropped 7 bases, with 14 bases sitting between them. This chain's CDR3 is CASSLPSGSRGYTF. The CDR3 region has the DNA TGTGCCAGCAGTTTACCCTCAGGGTCCCGTGGCTACACCTTC.

This clone was seen a few times. The genes are TRBV4-2 and TRBJ2-3; TRBD2 aligns across 7 bases. The CDR3 spans 17 residues. The trim removed 0 bases at V and 0 bases at J, leaving 6 bases unmatched. Germline V gene data show CDR1 as LGHNA and CDR2 as YNFKEQ. The CDR3 bases are TGTGCCAGCAGCCAAGATTGGCTAGCGGAGAGCACAGATACGCAGTATTTT. Its translation is CASSQDWLAESTDTQYF.

CDR3 coding DNA: TGCGCCAGCAGCCAAGTCTTAACTTCAGATACGCAGTATTTT. Amino acids: CASSQVLTSDTQYF. The gene calls are TRBV4-1 and TRBJ2-3; D unclear. The CDR3 contains 14 residues. From germline, CDR1 is MGHRA and CDR2 YSYEKL. Trimming left V 1 base short and J 4 bases short, with 9 bases between.

For this clone: This same CDR3 is encoded by further DNA sequences in the sample. The chain links TRBV30 to TRBJ2-5, with D perhaps TRBD2 (6 bases). Deletions cut 0 bases from V and 5 bases from J, with 7 bases between. CDR1 is GTSNPN, CDR2 SVGIG, per germline (reference sequence). The CDR3 loop spans 12 amino acids. The CDR3 DNA reads TGTGCCTGGAGTGTCGGGGGTGAGACCCAGTACTTC. Its translation is CAWSVGGETQYF.

This chain joins TRBV11-2 and TRBJ1-4, with 8 bases fitting TRBD1. Germline CDR1 and CDR2: SGHAT and FQNNGV. After removal of 0 bases from V and 6 bases from J, the junction contained 6 bases not matched to a gene. The CDR3 extends over 16 amino acids. CDR3 DNA sequence: TGTGCCAGCAGCTTAGACCTGGACAGGGTGGATGAAAAACTGTTTTTT. Its translation: CASSLDLDRVDEKLFF.

This clone was recorded a few times. The chain couples TRBV10-2 to TRBJ2-5, with 7 bases matching TRBD2. The germline CDR1 and CDR2 sequences are WSHSY and SAAADI. Germline trimming cut 0 bases from V and 2 bases from J; bases unmatched to any gene: 9. CDR3 size: 17 residues. The chain's CDR3 is CASSESRLTSVQETQYF. The CDR3 region has the DNA TGCGCCAGCAGTGAGTCGAGACTAACTAGCGTACAAGAGACCCAGTACTTC.